What follows are 4 T cell receptor beta chains derived from one specimen sequenced in a study of blood T cell repertoires in COVID-19. Sequenced by immunoSEQ multiplex PCR; TCRdb stores in-frame clones only, minus some. The sample records about 140,000 clones, approximately 79% being singletons. Sequencing was carried out using PBMCs or T cells enriched from blood (not recorded which). These receptors all stem from a woman in her forties or fifties who had recovered from COVID-19.

This clone was detected a few times. The J gene is TRBJ1-3, the V gene TRBV2, with TRBD1 matching 7 bases. The CDR3 has 15 amino acids. Germline V lookup: CDR1 SNHLY, CDR2 FYNNEI. With 6 bases clipped from V and 0 bases from J, the junction kept 5 bases outside the gene matches. CDR3 protein: CASRGTAFSGNTIYF. CDR3 nucleotides: TGTGCCAGCAGAGGGACAGCCTTCTCTGGAAACACCATATATTTT.

This clone is medium-sized within its sample. The DNA of the CDR3 is TGCGCCAGCAGCCAAGACTCAGCGGGAGGTCGCGAGCAGTACTTC. Its protein is CASSQDSAGGREQYF. This chain joins TRBV4-1 and TRBJ2-7; 9 bases match TRBD2. CDR1 is MGHRA and CDR2 is YSYEKL in the germline V gene. The V gene end was trimmed by 0 bases and the J gene end by 6 bases; junction bases not matched to a gene: 6. The CDR3 extends over 15 amino acids.

The genes are TRBV12-3 or TRBV12-4 and TRBJ2-1; D might be TRBD2 (6 bases). Trimming took off 2 bases at V and 9 bases at J, with 11 bases between the two ends. There are 13 residues in the CDR3. For the CDR3, the DNA is TGTGCCAGCAGTTTAAGGGAGGATGCTGAGCAGTTCTTC. Protein sequence: CASSLREDAEQFF.

The V call is TRBV5-5, the J call TRBJ2-5; 9 bases fit TRBD1. CDR3 length equals 15 residues. J lost 5 bases, V lost 3 bases, and 8 bases had no gene match. CDR1 and CDR2 from the germline V gene are SGHKS and YYEKEE (reference sequence). The CDR3 sequence: CASSSSGTGWETQYF. Written as DNA, the CDR3 is TGTGCCAGCAGCTCTTCCGGGACAGGGTGGGAGACCCAGTACTTC.